Sequencing of this T cell receptor beta chain was carried out in a study of cytomegalovirus exposure and HLA in healthy donors. In the case of this clone: Its antigen is as yet unknown.

Broader study findings: Specificity of three CMV-associated chains for CMV antigens was verified in vitro. Reports indicated that the classifier achieved high specificity and sensitivity in diagnosing cytomegalovirus status. Cytomegalovirus-associated TCR beta chains were listed, numbering some 180.

The CDR3 spans 14 residues. V lost 4 bases and J 3 bases, leaving 12 bases between the germline ends. In germline, CDR1 is SGHDT, CDR2 YYEEEE. The study drew the donors from its 120-subject validation cohort, separate from the approximately 700-subject first cohort. Sequencing was performed with immunoSEQ multiplex PCR; in TCRdb, only in-frame clones are kept and a portion is missing. The top ten hold approximately 0.95% of the sample, which has a few hundred thousand clones, over 75% seen once. The origin of this receptor is a man aged 25-40 years in good health and CMV-seronegative. V is TRBV5-6 and J is TRBJ2-3, with a tentative D call TRBD2 (6 bases). The material sequenced was PBMCs. For the CDR3, the DNA is TGTGCCAGCAGCCTAAGGACTACGACAGATACGCAGTATTTT. Translating it yields CASSLRTTTDTQYF.